This T cell receptor beta chain was captured in a study of PD-1 blockade in classical Hodgkin lymphoma. About the research overall: Intravenous delivery of nivolumab at 3 mg/kg to patients occurred every 2 weeks. Overall study findings and caveats: By cycle point C4D1, TCR diversity had risen significantly in CD4+ cells (but not CD8+ cells).

The table came from immunoSEQ multiplex PCR; TCRdb's copy has only in-frame clones and leaves some out. This sample has some 30,000 clones; 81% occur once, and the top ten carry about a sixth. About this clone: Its antigen is currently unknown.

The germline CDR1 and CDR2 sequences are SGHVS and FQNEAQ. This CDR3 has 12 amino acids. V was trimmed by 1 base and J by 7 bases, leaving 5 bases between them. The time point denotes: cycle 4 day 1 (C4D1), after less than seven weeks of nivolumab. Autologous stem cell transplantation was followed by relapse in every patient, and brentuximab vedotin exposure varied. The sample in question was peripheral blood mononuclear cells (PBMCs), obtained before the fourth cycle of nivolumab. This clonotype was sampled from a human donor with classical Hodgkin lymphoma. V and J are TRBV7-8 and TRBJ2-1; maybe TRBD2 (5 bases). The CDR3 DNA sequence: TGTGCCAGCAGCTTAGGGAGGAATGAGCAGTTCTTC. Translation: CASSLGRNEQFF.